This record covers a single T cell receptor beta chain. Its matching antigen is unknown. The data derive from a study of CD8+ T cells in alopecia areata. Regarding treatment: oral pan-JAK inhibitor, 5-10 mg twice daily. Collected material from alopecia areata patients comprised lesional scalp punch biopsies and peripheral blood. Extracted from the samples, RNA was reverse transcribed into cDNA to serve as the sequencing template. The repertoire was sequenced with immunoSEQ multiplex PCR; TCRdb's copy has only in-frame clones and lacks some. The sample lists a few hundred thousand clones; just over 65% were seen once. Findings and limits, study-wide: Many expanded lesional clones persisted in scalp and blood during tofacitinib. Having one nonresponder leaves uncertain how baseline CD8+ expansion relates to response.

The material was CD4+ T cells sorted from blood, obtained around week 42, from a patient treated with tofacitinib. The sequence was obtained from a human donor with alopecia areata.

The CDR3, as DNA: TGCAGCGTCGCCTCGGGGGTTGAAGCTTTCTTT. Protein: CSVASGVEAFF. V and J are TRBV29-1 and TRBJ1-1; the D gene is possibly TRBD1 (5 bases). With 6 bases removed from V and 7 bases from J, the gap between germline ends came to 12 bases. This CDR3 has 11 amino acids. CDR1 and CDR2 (germline): SQVTM, ANQGSEA.